This T cell receptor (beta chain) comes out of a study of blood T cell repertoires in COVID-19. Study-level background: Donors in the United States, Italy and Spain gave samples during acute or convalescent COVID-19. T cells, B-cell-depleted T cells, or PBMCs supplied cDNA or gDNA.

Germline V gene sequence: CDR1 SNHLY, CDR2 FYNNEI. This CDR3 spans 14 amino acids. V gave up 0 bases and J gave up 7 bases, with 12 bases separating them. Clones were sequenced by immunoSEQ multiplex PCR, and TCRdb holds only the in-frame ones, with some missing. The repertoire holds approximately 150,000 clones, 80% to 90% seen once, with roughly 3.5% in the top ten. The clonotype comes from a man in his sixties or seventies with acute or convalescent COVID-19. The rearrangement links TRBV2 to TRBJ1-2; D gene ambiguous. Sequencing was carried out using peripheral blood. For the CDR3, the DNA is TGTGCCAGCAGTGAAGCGCTGAGCTATGGTGGCTACACCTTC. The encoded protein is CASSEALSYGGYTF.